This T cell receptor (beta chain) was captured by sequencing in a study of identical twins. About this clonotype itself: At one of its ends the junction is not consistent with the germline gene, which may arise from a read error.

CDR1 is MDHEN and CDR2 is SYDVKM in the germline V gene. The CDR3 contains 15 residues. TCRdb itself ran the 5' RACE reads through MiXCR, one entry per CDR3 protein. This sample has approximately 680,000 distinct CDR3 sequences; 7% to 7.5% occur once, and the top ten carry approximately 1.5%. The same data also contributed to another study, on yellow fever vaccine responses in identical twins.

The clonotype comes from a woman under 30 in good health. The rearrangement links TRBV28 to TRBJ2-1, with 14 nucleotides matching TRBD2. Source material: PBMCs. In DNA form, the CDR3 reads TGTGCCAGCAGGACTAGCGGGAGGGCCAGCAATGAGCTGTTCTTC. Translation gives CASRTSGRASNELFF.